The clone carrying this T cell receptor (beta chain) qualifies as medium-sized. The target antigen is unknown. The data originate from a study of CD8+ T cells in alopecia areata. Background on the study: Tofacitinib administration persisted for 6 to 18 months, succeeded by 6 months off drug. Whole-study results and caveats: An increase in clonality over normal scalp was evident in lesional scalp, especially alopecia totalis/universalis. Patients displayed less clarity in TCR sharing than mice, a finding possibly related to HLA.

Extracted from the samples, RNA was reverse transcribed into cDNA to serve as the sequencing template. This table comes from immunoSEQ multiplex PCR, and its TCRdb copy is limited to in-frame clones, with some not included. The table has some 95,000 clones, 35% to 50% seen once. Trimming shortened V by 3 bases and J by 3 bases, and 9 bases separated the two germline ends. This CDR3 contains 13 residues. CDR1 SEHNR and CDR2 FQNEAQ come from the germline V gene (reference sequence). Alopecia areata patients provided lesional scalp punch biopsies and peripheral blood. The material sequenced was CD4+ T cells sorted from blood. The receptor's source is a human donor with alopecia areata. The chain recombines TRBV7-9 with TRBJ2-7; D gene unclear. CDR3 residues: CASSLTDFYEQYF. Written as DNA, the CDR3 is TGTGCCAGCAGCTTGACGGATTTCTACGAGCAGTACTTC.